The clone carrying this T cell receptor beta chain was observed a single time. As processed by the authors: Estimates of nucleated cell counts were drawn from the amplification of reference gene primers. The method was immunoSEQ multiplex PCR; TCRdb's version includes in-frame clones alone and lacks a portion of them. The DNA gave D and trimming, while V, J and clone size come from that table. The sample shows more than 200,000 clones, just under 90% of them seen only once. CDR3 length: 15 amino acids. Germline lookup yields CDR1 MGHDK and CDR2 SYGVNS. Trimming took off 0 bases at V and 9 bases at J, with 12 bases between the two ends. The data originate from a study of blood T cell repertoires in COVID-19. Study at large: Sites across the United States, Italy and Spain contributed samples from acute and convalescent COVID-19. The analysed material was cDNA or gDNA that came from T cells, B-cell-depleted T cells, or PBMCs.

Enrolled during active infection, Seattle patients were then followed longitudinally. The specimen sequenced was peripheral blood. The chain is built from TRBV25-1 and TRBJ1-6; the D gene is possibly TRBD1 (5 bases). This receptor was obtained from a man aged 25-40 years with COVID-19, enrolled during active disease. CDR3 in amino acids: CASSEYIGESSPLHF. CDR3 DNA sequence: TGTGCCAGCAGTGAATATATAGGGGAAAGTTCACCCCTCCACTTT.